This TCR beta chain comes out of a study of T cells expressing NK-cell markers. Study-wide results and caveats: Six or seven donors had dominant NKG2C+ clonotypes that comprised about 1.0-7.5% of their CD8+ T cells. The leading position in the CD3+CD56-NKG2C+ fraction of several donors also went to these clonotypes.

This CDR3 spans 14 amino acids. Germline V gene lookup returns CDR1 SGHKS and CDR2 YYEKEE (reference sequence). About this clonotype: Its antigen is not known.

TCRdb reanalyzed the 5' RACE reads, giving one entry per CDR3 protein sequence and no DNA. The table lists roughly 180,000 distinct CDR3 sequences. The source is a woman between 18 and 70 years old in good health. The sequenced sample consisted of blood T cells: a sorted CD56 or NKG2C T cell subset, CD4+ or CD8+ T cells, or bulk PBMC T cells (not recorded which). This rearrangement joins TRBV5-5 to TRBJ2-5; checking the TCRdb D call of TRBD1 is not possible without DNA. The CDR3 spells CASSLVWTGETQYF.